This T cell receptor beta chain came from a study of CD8 T cells in Susac syndrome. About 0.5 to 1 ug RNA was reverse transcribed with random hexamers. Across 54 Vbeta and 13 Jbeta, immunoSEQ multiplex PCR amplified TCR beta CDR3. MiXCR was run by TCRdb on the immunoSEQ multiplex PCR reads, yielding one entry per CDR3 protein. The sample shows approximately 140,000 distinct CDR3 sequences, approximately 96% of them seen only once. Blood CD8+ and CD4+ T cells underwent high-throughput TCR beta sequencing. Isolation of CD8+ and CD4+ T cells was performed negatively, whereas enrichment of TEMRA cells was done by FACS. Study findings and constraints: The study conceded that its TCR sequencing and HLA analysis involved relatively few individuals.

On this clonotype: Its target is unknown.

The TCR originated in a human donor with multiple sclerosis. Material for sequencing was CD4+ T cells from PBMCs.

The CDR3 spells CASRYTGERSRGYTF. CDR3 coding DNA: TGTGCCAGCAGGTATACAGGGGAACGTTCTAGAGGCTACACCTTC. The chain joins TRBV12-3 or TRBV12-4 to TRBJ1-2; 7 bases agree with TRBD1. With 6 bases clipped from V and 8 bases from J, the junction kept 15 bases outside the gene matches. The CDR3 is 15 amino acids.